A single sample is the source of the 22 T cell receptor beta chains below, sequenced in a study of T-cell memory formation after mild COVID-19. MiXCR was run by TCRdb on the 5' RACE reads, yielding one entry per CDR3 protein. The sample includes 200,000 to 250,000 distinct CDR3 sequences, 9.5% to 10% of them seen just once. What was sequenced was PBMCs or a T cell subset sorted from them (not recorded which). The receptors stem from a man between 18 and 35 years old who had mild COVID-19 (a few samples of this study predate the infection). Cell type and time point are not known.

This clonotype was detected ten times or more. The V call is TRBV29-1, the J call TRBJ1-1; 8 bases are a match to TRBD1. The CDR3 length is 11 residues. V lost 4 bases, J lost 11 bases, and 6 bases stayed unmatched. Germline assignment: CDR1 SQVTM and CDR2 ANQGSEA. Here the CDR3 reads CSVVQGAWAFF. In nucleotides, the CDR3 is TGCAGCGTTGTTCAGGGGGCCTGGGCTTTCTTT. Full variable domain (rest looked up from reference TRBV29-1 and TRBJ1-1): SAVISQKPSRDICQRGTSLTIQCQVDSQVTMMFWYRQQPGQSLTLIATANQGSEATYESGFVIDKFPISRPNLTFSTLTVSNMSPEDSSIYLCSVVQGAWAFFGQGTRLTVV.

This clonotype occurred many times. This chain joins TRBV7-9 and TRBJ1-5; tentatively, D is TRBD1 (5 bases). Germline CDR1 and CDR2: SEHNR and FQNEAQ (reference sequence). The CDR3 is 15 residues long. With 5 bases removed from V and 6 bases from J, the gap between germline ends came to 17 bases. The CDR3 is CASSQGSGGFQPQHF. CDR3 nucleotides: TGTGCCAGCAGCCAGGGTTCGGGGGGTTTTCAGCCCCAGCATTTT.

This clonotype was observed at least ten times. The chain uses TRBV7-6 and TRBJ1-2, with D possibly matching TRBD1 (5 bases). Trimming left V 5 bases short and J 7 bases short, with 8 bases between. Germline V CDR1 and CDR2: SGHVS, FNYEAQ. This CDR3 contains 11 residues. CDR3 coding DNA: TGTGCCAGCAGCGGAGGGGCTGGCTACACCTTC. Protein sequence: CASSGGAGYTF. Based on the CDR3 plus reference TRBV7-6 and TRBJ1-2, the full variable domain is GAGVSQSPRYKVTKRGQDVALRCDPISGHVSLYWYRQALGQGPEFLTYFNYEAQQDKSGLPNDRFSAERPEGSISTLTIQRTEQRDSAMYRCASSGGAGYTFGSGTRLTVV.

The chain uses TRBV5-1 and TRBJ2-5, with D possibly called TRBD1 or TRBD2 (5 bases each). Looked up from germline, CDR1 is SGHRS and CDR2 is YFSETQ. Trimming shortened V by 4 bases and J by 2 bases, and 12 bases separated the two germline ends. The CDR3 is made up of 14 amino acids. The CDR3 DNA is TGCGCCAGCAGCACGGGACGGCTGCAAGAGACCCAGTACTTC. This codes for CASSTGRLQETQYF.

J is TRBJ1-6 and V is TRBV7-2; D is undetermined. Germline values: CDR1 SGHTA, CDR2 FQGNSA. V lost 2 bases to trimming and J lost 8 bases, with 13 bases between them. The CDR3 consists of 15 residues. The CDR3 loop reads CASSLYGESYSPLHF. For the CDR3, the DNA is TGTGCCAGCAGCTTATATGGCGAATCCTATTCACCCCTCCACTTT.

This clonotype turned up a few times. Germline and junction disagree at one end, which may indicate a read error. The chain links TRBV4-1 to TRBJ2-1; 10 nucleotides agree with TRBD2. CDR1 is MGHRA and CDR2 is YSYEKL in the germline V gene. There are 17 residues in the CDR3. The CDR3 sequence is CASSQAAGLASSNEQFF. The CDR3 bases are TGCGCCAGCAGCCAAGCCGCGGGACTAGCGTCCTCCAATGAGCAGTTCTTC.

The J gene is TRBJ2-2, the V gene TRBV29-1, with D perhaps being TRBD1 or TRBD2 (6 bases each). This CDR3 is built from 12 residues. V was cut by 7 bases and J by 4 bases, with 10 bases left in between. Germline loops: CDR1 SQVTM, CDR2 ANQGSEA. DNA for the CDR3: TGCAGCGCGGGGGCCTTCACCGGGGAGCTGTTTTTT. Protein sequence: CSAGAFTGELFF.

The table lists this clonotype with a few counts. The V and J genes are TRBV7-8 and TRBJ2-7, with a weak D call TRBD2 (7 bases). The CDR3 has 16 amino acids. V lost 0 bases and J lost 5, with 17 bases in between. Per germline, CDR1 SGHVS and CDR2 FQNEAQ. CDR3: CASSLARGLRGDEQYV. The CDR3 nucleotides are TGTGCCAGCAGCTTAGCCAGGGGCCTCCGGGGGGACGAGCAGTACGTC.

This clonotype was counted between two and nine times. The chain has TRBV4-1 and TRBJ1-5, with no clear D. This CDR3 has 15 amino acids. Trimming left V 1 base short and J 4 bases short, with 11 bases between. Germline V gives CDR1 MGHRA, CDR2 YSYEKL. In nucleotides, the CDR3 is TGCGCCAGCAGCCAAGTTCCCCAGCTGAATCAGCCCCAGCATTTT. Translating it yields CASSQVPQLNQPQHF.

The rearrangement links TRBV5-1 to TRBJ1-2; weak D call: TRBD1 (6 bases). The CDR3 runs 13 residues. Germline CDR1 and CDR2: SGHRS and YFSETQ. The germline V and J ends were trimmed by 2 bases and 6 bases, with 11 bases remaining between them. Written as DNA, the CDR3 is TGCGCCAGCAGCTTTGGACAGAGAAATGGCTACACCTTC. The encoded protein is CASSFGQRNGYTF.

The sample holds a few counts of this clonotype. This chain joins TRBV14 and TRBJ2-1, with a tentative D call TRBD2 (6 bases). V was trimmed by 2 bases and J by 2 bases, leaving 10 bases between them. The CDR3 has 15 amino acids. CDR1 is SGHDN and CDR2 is FVKESK in the germline V gene. Here the CDR3 DNA reads TGTGCCAGCAGCCAATTAGGCGGGACCTACAATGAGCAGTTCTTC. Its translation is CASSQLGGTYNEQFF.

This clonotype showed up just a few times. The rearrangement uses TRBV4-3 and TRBJ1-6; D call uncertain. Trimming removed 3 bases at V and 0 bases at J, with 6 bases between. Germline V gene sequence: CDR1 LGHNA, CDR2 YSLEER. This CDR3 is 15 amino acids long. The CDR3 region has the DNA TGCGCCAGCAGCCAGCAGAACTCCTATAATTCACCCCTCCACTTT. Amino acid sequence: CASSQQNSYNSPLHF.

The chain joins TRBV6-1 to TRBJ2-7; D is perhaps TRBD1 (5 bases). Between the trimmed V and J ends, which lost 4 bases and 7 bases, there was a span of 17 bases. The CDR3 length is 14 residues. CDR1 and CDR2 from the germline V gene are MNHNS and SASEGT. The CDR3 protein is CASSVAGHLREQYF. CDR3 bases: TGTGCCAGCAGTGTGGCCGGACACCTCCGGGAGCAGTACTTC.

The chain employs TRBV19 and TRBJ2-3; 8 bases fit TRBD2. The germline gives CDR1 LNHDA, CDR2 SQIVND (reference sequence). V gave up 6 bases and J gave up 2 bases; unmatched junction bases: 10. The CDR3 runs to 16 residues. The CDR3 sequence: CASSAGGASATDTQYF. The CDR3 DNA reads TGTGCCAGTAGCGCCGGGGGGGCCTCCGCCACAGATACGCAGTATTTT.

Ten or more counts support this clonotype. This chain uses TRBV9 with TRBJ2-5; possibly TRBD1 for D (6 bases). Germline assignment: CDR1 SGDLS and CDR2 YYNGEE. The CDR3 covers 17 residues. Trimming stripped 4 bases from V and 1 base from J, with 20 bases between. The CDR3 protein is CASSLPGTNQFQETQYF. CDR3 DNA: TGTGCCAGCAGCTTACCCGGGACAAACCAATTCCAAGAGACCCAGTACTTC. Based on the CDR3 plus reference TRBV9 and TRBJ2-5, the full variable domain is DSGVTQTPKHLITATGQRVTLRCSPRSGDLSVYWYQQSLDQGLQFLIQYYNGEERAKGNILERFSAQQFPDLHSELNLSSLELGDSALYFCASSLPGTNQFQETQYFGPGTRLLVL.

This clonotype showed up many times. The chain is built from TRBV7-6 and TRBJ2-1; the D gene is possibly TRBD2 (7 bases). CDR3 length: 13 amino acids. Germline CDR1 is SGHVS and CDR2 is FNYEAQ. V shed 0 bases and J shed 13 bases, with 13 bases lying between them. This chain's CDR3 is CASSLAGGPNQFF. The CDR3 bases are TGTGCCAGCAGCTTAGCGGGGGGGCCTAATCAGTTCTTC.

This clonotype was picked up a small number of times. V gene TRBV18 combines with J gene TRBJ1-2; D gene ambiguous. Trimming cost V 3 bases and J 5 bases, with 4 bases left between them. Germline values: CDR1 KGHSH, CDR2 LQKENI. This CDR3 spans 11 amino acids. DNA of the CDR3: TGTGCCAGCTCACCCCTTTATGGCTACACCTTC. This encodes CASSPLYGYTF.

The chain links TRBV5-5 to TRBJ2-5; D remains unclear. The germline V gene encodes CDR1 SGHKS and CDR2 YYEKEE (reference sequence). Trimming left V 1 base short and J 5 bases short, with 3 bases between. The CDR3 is 11 residues long. The CDR3, as DNA: TGTGCCAGCAGCTTGATCGAGACCCAGTACTTC. It encodes CASSLIETQYF. Filled out from reference TRBV5-5 and TRBJ2-5, the complete variable domain reads DAGVTQSPTHLIKTRGQQVTLRCSPISGHKSVSWYQQVLGQGPQFIFQYYEKEERGRGNFPDRFSARQFPNYSSELNVNALLLGDSALYLCASSLIETQYFGPGTRLLVL.

This clonotype was seen at least ten times. V gene TRBV20-1 combines with J gene TRBJ2-7; no firm D call. CDR1 and CDR2 (germline): DFQATT, SNEGSKA (reference sequence). With 0 bases removed from V and 3 bases from J, the gap between germline ends came to 3 bases. This CDR3 is built from 11 residues. Written as DNA, the CDR3 is TGCAGTGCTAGAGATTTCTACGAGCAGTACTTC. Protein product: CSARDFYEQYF.

This clonotype came up a few times. The chain couples TRBV6-2 or TRBV6-3 to TRBJ2-5; D not certain. Trimming took off 8 bases at V and 5 bases at J, with 9 bases between the two ends. Germline CDR1 is MNHEY and CDR2 is SVGEGT. This CDR3 has 11 residues. The CDR3 region has the DNA TGTGCCAGCGGGGTGGCGGAGACCCAGTACTTC. It is translated as CASGVAETQYF.

V and J are TRBV12-3 or TRBV12-4 and TRBJ1-1; 8 bases align to TRBD1. The CDR3 consists of 14 residues. With V trimmed by 5 bases and J by 4 bases, 6 bases remained unmatched. The CDR3 nucleotides read TGTGCCAGCAGTGCAGGGGGCGCGAGCACTGAAGCTTTCTTT. Protein product: CASSAGGASTEAFF.

The chain recombines TRBV2 with TRBJ2-7; no firm D call. The V gene lost 4 bases and the J gene lost 4 bases, with 5 bases spanning the gap. Germline V CDR1 and CDR2: SNHLY, FYNNEI. CDR3 size: 11 residues. CDR3 nucleotide sequence: TGTGCCAGCAGTGTAGAGTACGAGCAGTACGTC. Amino acids: CASSVEYEQYV.